This TCR beta chain was captured by sequencing in a study of blood T cells in healthy people across ages. Broader study findings: PBMCs were not sorted, which prevented a conclusive comparison of naive versus antigen-experienced cells.

In terms of origin and age, donors were healthy Caucasian individuals from Russia aged about 6 to 100. Every donor provided 7.5 to 10 milliliters of peripheral blood. Note on this clonotype: The target antigen is unknown.

Using a J-beta primer mix together with a sample-barcoded 5' primer, a second PCR was run for roughly 7 to 12 cycles. A template-switch adaptor containing 12 random nucleotides labeled each cDNA molecule. TCRdb called the 5' RACE reads again in MiXCR, with one record for every CDR3 protein. The table records 980,000 or so distinct CDR3 sequences, around 48% of them present only once. The sequenced sample consisted of blood. This receptor was obtained from a man under 40 in good health.

CDR3 in amino acids: CASSSVPSSYEQYF. DNA of the CDR3: TGTGCCAGCAGCTCAGTTCCGAGCTCCTACGAGCAGTACTTC. The chain joins TRBV5-5 to TRBJ2-7, with unresolved D. In germline, CDR1 is SGHKS, CDR2 YYEKEE (reference sequence). The CDR3 consists of 14 residues. V was trimmed by 3 bases and J by 0 bases, leaving 10 bases between them.